The next 26 T cell receptor beta chains were all read from a single sample in a study of T-cell memory formation after mild COVID-19. TCRdb called the 5' RACE reads again in MiXCR, with one record for every CDR3 protein. The data hold 100,000 to 150,000 distinct CDR3 sequences, with approximately 15% observed a single time. Sequenced input: PBMCs or a T cell subset sorted from them (not recorded which). These receptors all come from an adult woman who had mild COVID-19 (a few samples of this study predate the infection). Cell type and time point are not known.

This rearrangement joins TRBV3-1 to TRBJ2-3; perhaps TRBD2 as D (7 bases). The ends were cut back, 4 bases at V and 0 bases at J, with 14 bases in the middle. CDR1 and CDR2 from the germline V gene are LGHDT and YNNKEL (reference sequence). The length of the CDR3 is 16 residues. This CDR3 is CASSRLSGGSTDTQYF. The CDR3 bases are TGTGCCAGCAGCCGTCTCTCGGGGGGCAGCACAGATACGCAGTATTTT.

Only a few counts were recorded for this clonotype. This chain uses TRBV7-2 with TRBJ2-3; tentative D call: TRBD2 (7 bases). This CDR3 spans 17 amino acids. V lost 2 bases and J 2 bases, leaving 17 bases between the germline ends. The germline gives CDR1 SGHTA, CDR2 FQGNSA. CDR3 protein: CASSLSTGGGATDTQYF. Here the CDR3 DNA reads TGTGCCAGCAGCTTAAGTACCGGCGGGGGCGCCACAGATACGCAGTATTTT. Complete variable domain (other parts from reference TRBV7-2 and TRBJ2-3): GAGVSQSPSNKVTEKGKDVELRCDPISGHTALYWYRQSLGQGLEFLIYFQGNSAPDKSGLPSDRFSAERTGGSVSTLTIQRTQQEDSAVYLCASSLSTGGGATDTQYFGPGTRLTVL.

J is TRBJ2-6 and V is TRBV5-1; 11 bases are shared with TRBD2. V was pared by 5 bases and J by 0 bases, with 7 bases of the junction left unmatched. CDR3 length: 18 residues. Germline CDR1 and CDR2: SGHRS and YFSETQ. This chain's CDR3 is CASRGVAGGSSGANVLTF. The DNA for the CDR3 is TGCGCCAGCAGAGGGGTAGCGGGGGGGAGCTCTGGGGCCAACGTCCTGACTTTC.

This clonotype was picked up a small number of times. The rearrangement joins TRBV7-2 to TRBJ2-3; 8 nucleotides align to TRBD1. J was trimmed by 4 bases and V by 2 bases; bases with no gene match: 5. CDR1 and CDR2 from the germline V gene are SGHTA and FQGNSA. The CDR3 has 15 amino acids. CDR3 sequence: CASSLMGQAPDTQYF. CDR3 nucleotides: TGTGCCAGCAGCTTAATGGGACAGGCCCCAGATACGCAGTATTTT.

Concerning this clonotype: No DNA is shown, since the ends of the CDR3 on it are uncertain; the CDR3 is the one TCRdb lists. The V and J genes are TRBV30 and TRBJ2-1; the table names TRBD2, a call not compared with the DNA. Germline V gene lookup returns CDR1 GTSNPN and CDR2 SVGIG (reference sequence). The CDR3 is 13 residues long, counting both termini. CDR3 sequence reads: CAWSVFGGGALLF.

This clonotype turned up a few times. The CDR3 nucleotides are TGTGCCAGCAGCCCCACACCCGGGACAGGATCCTACGAGCAGTACTTC. Translating it yields CASSPTPGTGSYEQYF. The V gene is TRBV6-2 or TRBV6-3, the J gene TRBJ2-7; 8 bases fit TRBD1. Germline V gene data show CDR1 as MNHEY and CDR2 as SVGEGT. Trimming at V came to 6 bases and at J to 1 base, leaving 11 bases not matched to a gene. CDR3 length: 16 residues.

The chain recombines TRBV24-1 with TRBJ1-2, with unresolved D. This CDR3 region has 15 residues. Per germline, CDR1 KGHDR and CDR2 SFDVKD. V dropped 4 bases and J dropped 3 bases, with 14 bases sitting between them. The CDR3 loop is CATSDVHGSDYGYTF. The CDR3 nucleotides are TGTGCCACCAGTGACGTCCACGGATCCGACTATGGCTACACCTTC.

The chain combines TRBV24-1 with TRBJ1-1, with D unclear. This CDR3 comprises 15 residues. Between the trimmed V and J ends, which lost 4 bases and 2 bases, there was a span of 13 bases. Germline V gives CDR1 KGHDR, CDR2 SFDVKD. Written as DNA, the CDR3 is TGTGCCACCAGTGAACCCCTAGGCAGTAACACTGAAGCTTTCTTT. Amino acids: CATSEPLGSNTEAFF.

This clonotype occurred many times. The genes are TRBV5-5 and TRBJ1-1; D is possibly TRBD1 (6 bases). The length of the CDR3 is 13 residues. In germline, CDR1 is SGHKS, CDR2 YYEKEE (reference sequence). Trimming removed 3 bases at V and 4 bases at J, with 10 bases between. CDR3 region: CASSSTGSTEAFF. The CDR3 DNA sequence: TGTGCCAGCAGCTCAACAGGGTCCACTGAAGCTTTCTTT.

The chain links TRBV9 to TRBJ2-6; D unclear. Trimming removed 3 bases at V and 0 bases at J, with 10 bases between. The CDR3 extends over 16 amino acids. From germline, CDR1 is SGDLS and CDR2 YYNGEE. The CDR3: CASSARGDSGANVLTF. CDR3 nucleotide sequence: TGTGCCAGCAGCGCTCGAGGAGACTCTGGGGCCAACGTCCTGACTTTC.

As DNA, the CDR3 is TGTGCCAGTAGCATTTCAGGGGAACCACGCACAGATACGCAGTATTTT. Encoded protein: CASSISGEPRTDTQYF. The chain employs TRBV19 and TRBJ2-3; D is perhaps TRBD1 (6 bases). Germline CDR1 is LNHDA and CDR2 is SQIVND (reference sequence). The CDR3 runs 16 residues. Trimming cost V 6 bases and J 1 base, with 17 bases left between them.

This chain links TRBV27 with TRBJ2-1, with D hard to call. CDR1 and CDR2 from the germline V gene are MNHEY and SMNVEV (reference sequence). The CDR3 runs 12 residues. Trimming removed 4 bases at V and 3 bases at J, with 4 bases between. CDR3 nucleotide sequence: TGTGCCAGCAGTTCCATCTACAATGAGCAGTTCTTC. Its translation is CASSSIYNEQFF.

In this sample, this clonotype turned up a few times. The rearrangement links TRBV7-2 to TRBJ1-3; D is uncertain. Trimming removed 2 bases from V and 0 bases from J, with 8 bases in between. CDR1 SGHTA and CDR2 FQGNSA come from the germline V gene. The CDR3 contains 15 residues. The CDR3 sequence is CASSLRASSGNTIYF. The CDR3 coding sequence is TGTGCCAGCAGCTTACGGGCCAGCTCTGGAAACACCATATATTTT.

This clonotype showed up many times. The chain is built from TRBV6-1 and TRBJ2-6, with D uncertain. The V gene's germline CDR1 is MNHNS and CDR2 SASEGT. Trimming took 3 bases from V and 0 from J, leaving 3 bases between them. This CDR3 is 14 amino acids long. The CDR3 is CASSDNSGANVLTF. CDR3 DNA sequence: TGTGCCAGCAGTGACAACTCTGGGGCCAACGTCCTGACTTTC.

The CDR3 DNA sequence: TGTGCCAGCAGCCAAGGCTACTCAGGTGAAGACGAGCAGTACTTC. Protein sequence: CASSQGYSGEDEQYF. V and J are TRBV3-1 and TRBJ2-7; no definite D call. Between the trimmed V and J ends, which lost 1 base and 5 bases, there was a span of 15 bases. Germline V gene sequence: CDR1 LGHDT, CDR2 YNNKEL (reference sequence). The CDR3 runs 15 residues.

The table lists this clonotype with many counts. This rearrangement joins TRBV12-3 or TRBV12-4 to TRBJ2-7; 7 bases are shared with TRBD1. This CDR3 has 14 amino acids. V lost 3 bases to trimming and J lost 5 bases; unmatched junction nucleotides: 7. CDR3: CASSLNRGLDEQYF. CDR3 nucleotides: TGTGCCAGCAGTTTGAACAGGGGCCTGGACGAGCAGTACTTC.

This clonotype was counted a few times. The chain has TRBV5-4 and TRBJ1-6; 10 bases map to TRBD1. The germline CDR1 and CDR2 sequences are SGHNT and YYREEE (reference sequence). The CDR3 is made up of 18 amino acids. V shed 6 bases and J 0 bases; nucleotides not matched to a gene: 9. CDR3 nucleotide sequence: TGTGCCAGCAACCGGGACAGGGGTGTTGGCTCCTATAATTCACCCCTCCACTTT. This translates into CASNRDRGVGSYNSPLHF.

This clonotype was recorded a few times. The gene calls are TRBV4-3 and TRBJ2-2; 13 bases fit TRBD2. V dropped 0 bases and J dropped 2; count of bases not matched to a gene: 15. This CDR3 contains 22 residues. Germline CDR1 reads LGHNA; CDR2 reads YSLEER. The CDR3 DNA reads TGCGCCAGCAGCCAAGATGACCATATCCTACTAGCGGGAGGGTTAAACACCGGGGAGCTGTTTTTT. Protein sequence: CASSQDDHILLAGGLNTGELFF.

This clonotype showed up just a few times. The rearrangement links TRBV3-1 to TRBJ2-3; possibly TRBD2 for D (6 bases). This CDR3 is built from 14 residues. Germline loops: CDR1 LGHDT, CDR2 YNNKEL (reference sequence). With 4 bases removed from V and 2 bases from J, the gap between germline ends came to 10 bases. This CDR3 is CASSRERVTDTQYF. The CDR3 DNA reads TGTGCCAGCAGCCGGGAGCGGGTCACAGATACGCAGTATTTT.

This chain joins TRBV9 and TRBJ2-1; tentatively, D is TRBD1 or TRBD2 (5 bases each). The V gene lost 3 bases and the J gene lost 3 bases, with 13 bases spanning the gap. The CDR3 runs 15 residues. CDR1 and CDR2 from the germline V gene are SGDLS and YYNGEE. Written as DNA, the CDR3 is TGTGCCAGCAGCGGGACCGGGACCGTCTACAATGAGCAGTTCTTC. Residues: CASSGTGTVYNEQFF.

CDR3 protein: CASSIGQAHSYEQYF. DNA of the CDR3: TGCGCCAGCAGCATCGGACAGGCCCACTCCTACGAGCAGTACTTC. The chain joins TRBV5-1 to TRBJ2-7, with 7 bases that match TRBD1. V trimming: 4 bases; J trimming: 0 bases; junction bases outside the gene matches: 7. The CDR3 totals 15 residues. From germline, CDR1 is SGHRS and CDR2 YFSETQ.

This clonotype appeared a few times. V and J are TRBV7-6 and TRBJ2-4; D is uncertain. The CDR3 has 18 amino acids. CDR1 and CDR2 (germline): SGHVS, FNYEAQ. The V gene lost 1 base and the J gene lost 2 bases, with 18 bases spanning the gap. For the CDR3, the DNA is TGTGCCAGCAGCTTAGACCAATCGGGTGGCCTAACCAAAAACATTCAGTACTTC. Its protein product is CASSLDQSGGLTKNIQYF.

This clonotype was counted ten times or more. The J gene is TRBJ2-7, the V gene TRBV2, with D possibly being TRBD1 (6 bases). Germline V gene lookup returns CDR1 SNHLY and CDR2 FYNNEI. This CDR3 comprises 14 residues. V lost 7 bases, J lost 2 bases, and 15 bases lay in between. The CDR3 nucleotides are TGTGCCAGCAAGATACAGGGTACCGCCTACGAGCAGTACTTC. Translating it yields CASKIQGTAYEQYF.

In this sample, this clonotype turned up a few times. The V gene is TRBV4-1, the J gene TRBJ1-3; 9 positions agree with TRBD1. CDR1 is MGHRA and CDR2 is YSYEKL in the germline V gene. V was clipped by 2 bases and J by 3 bases; unmatched bases: 8. This CDR3 region has 17 residues. As DNA, the CDR3 is TGCGCCAGCAGCCAAAACCCACAGGGGGCTGGTGGAAACACCATATATTTT. Protein: CASSQNPQGAGGNTIYF.

The V call is TRBV12-3 or TRBV12-4, the J call TRBJ2-7; tentatively, D is TRBD2 (5 bases). This CDR3 has 15 amino acids. V was pared by 6 bases and J by 0 bases, with 15 bases between. Here the CDR3 reads CASSRGKGSSYEQYF. CDR3 sequence (DNA): TGTGCCAGCAGCCGGGGAAAGGGAAGCTCCTACGAGCAGTACTTC.

This clonotype was observed a handful of times. J is TRBJ2-5 and V is TRBV7-9, with 8 bases identical to TRBD2. The CDR3 runs 15 residues. Germline CDR1 reads SEHNR; CDR2 reads FQNEAQ (reference sequence). With V trimmed by 5 bases and J by 1 base, 6 bases remained unmatched. The CDR3 DNA sequence: TGTGCCAGCAGCACGGGGGGGGGCAGCCAAGAGACCCAGTACTTC. Protein product: CASSTGGGSQETQYF.